The clone carrying this TCR beta chain was counted a few times. The entry originates in a study of cytomegalovirus exposure and HLA in healthy donors. Background on the study: Researchers found that approximately 85% of just under 400 genotyped donors fell within the Caucasian-associated ancestry cluster.

In germline, CDR1 is LNHDA, CDR2 SQIVND (reference sequence). This CDR3 is 15 amino acids long. V lost 1 base and J 5 bases, leaving 12 bases between the germline ends. With 60 Vbeta and 13 Jbeta primers, the PCR was carried out. Produced via immunoSEQ multiplex PCR; TCRdb's table is partial and in-frame only. The data hold some 87,000 clones, with around two thirds observed a single time. The sequencing input was PBMCs. The rearrangement joins TRBV19 to TRBJ1-5; D gene ambiguous. This receptor was obtained from a woman aged 25-40 years in good health and CMV-seropositive. DNA for the CDR3: TGTGCCAGTAGTATAGCCCGGGATAGGGATCAGCCCCAGCATTTT. Translation gives CASSIARDRDQPQHF.